The 2 T cell receptor beta chains given below trace back to one sample, sequenced in a study of PD-L1 blockade in urothelial cancer. Only in-frame clones appear in the TCRdb table, and some are missing; sequencing was by immunoSEQ multiplex PCR. The repertoire consists of 38,000 or so clones, with around 83% occurring once and the leading ten covering less than 20%. The sample in question was PBMCs, obtained around atezolizumab (anti-PD-L1) treatment. These receptor sequences come from a man aged 60 to 69 with urothelial cancer.

V and J are TRBV19 and TRBJ1-6; 7 bases agree with TRBD1. The V segment lost 8 bases and the J segment 0 bases; nucleotides outside the gene matches: 13. CDR3 length: 18 residues. The germline V gene has CDR1 LNHDA and CDR2 SQIVND (reference sequence). CDR3 nucleotides: TGTGCCAGTTCCCCCCGGGGACAGAAAAGCTCCTATAATTCACCCCTCCACTTT. Encoded protein: CASSPRGQKSSYNSPLHF.

This clone was counted between two and nine times. The chain combines TRBV28 with TRBJ2-1, with 13 bases identical to TRBD2. V gave up 3 bases and J gave up 7 bases; unmatched junction bases: 3. Per the germline V gene, CDR1 is MDHEN and CDR2 is SYDVKM. The CDR3 length is 15 residues. For the CDR3, the DNA is TGTGCCAGCAGTTTGGGACTAGCGGGGTCTAATGAGCAGTTCTTC. Translating it yields CASSLGLAGSNEQFF.